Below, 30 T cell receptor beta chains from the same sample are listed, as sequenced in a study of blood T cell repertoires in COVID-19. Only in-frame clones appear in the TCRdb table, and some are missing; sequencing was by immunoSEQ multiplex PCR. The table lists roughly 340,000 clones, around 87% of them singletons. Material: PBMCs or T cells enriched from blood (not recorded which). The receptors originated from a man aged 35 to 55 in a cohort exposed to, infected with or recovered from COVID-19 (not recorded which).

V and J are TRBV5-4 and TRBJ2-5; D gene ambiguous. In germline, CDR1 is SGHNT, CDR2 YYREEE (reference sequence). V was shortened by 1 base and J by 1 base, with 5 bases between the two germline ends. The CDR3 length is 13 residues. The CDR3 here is CASSLPGQETQYF. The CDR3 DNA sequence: TGTGCCAGCAGCTTGCCCGGCCAAGAGACCCAGTACTTC.

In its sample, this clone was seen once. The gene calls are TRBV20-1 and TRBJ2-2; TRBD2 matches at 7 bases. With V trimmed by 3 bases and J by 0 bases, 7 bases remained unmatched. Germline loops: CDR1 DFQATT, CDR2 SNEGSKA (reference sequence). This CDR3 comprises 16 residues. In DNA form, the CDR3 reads TGCAGTGCTAGTCGTTCGGGACTAACGAACACCGGGGAGCTGTTTTTT. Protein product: CSASRSGLTNTGELFF.

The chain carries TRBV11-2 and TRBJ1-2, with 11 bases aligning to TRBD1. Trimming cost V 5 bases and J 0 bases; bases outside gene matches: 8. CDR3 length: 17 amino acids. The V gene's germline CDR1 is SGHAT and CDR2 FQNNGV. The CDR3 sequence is CASSPRTGGPANYGYTF. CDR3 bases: TGTGCCAGCAGCCCCCGGACAGGGGGCCCAGCTAACTATGGCTACACCTTC.

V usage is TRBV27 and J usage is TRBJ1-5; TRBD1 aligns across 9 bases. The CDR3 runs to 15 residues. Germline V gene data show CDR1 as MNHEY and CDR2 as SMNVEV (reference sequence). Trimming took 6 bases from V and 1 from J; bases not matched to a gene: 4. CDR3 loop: CASSQGQGSNQPQHF. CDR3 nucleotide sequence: TGTGCCAGCAGCCAGGGACAGGGCAGCAATCAGCCCCAGCATTTT.

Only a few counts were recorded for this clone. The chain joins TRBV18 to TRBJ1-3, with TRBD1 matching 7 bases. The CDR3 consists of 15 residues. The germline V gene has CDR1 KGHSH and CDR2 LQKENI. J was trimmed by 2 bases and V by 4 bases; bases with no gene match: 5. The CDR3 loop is CASSLPTGTGNTIYF. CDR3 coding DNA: TGTGCCAGCTCACTACCGACAGGGACTGGAAACACCATATATTTT.

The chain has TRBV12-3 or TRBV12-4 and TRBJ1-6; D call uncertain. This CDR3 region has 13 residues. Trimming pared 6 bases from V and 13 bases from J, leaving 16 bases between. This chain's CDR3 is CASSPRPGTPLHF. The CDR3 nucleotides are TGTGCCAGCAGCCCTAGACCGGGAACCCCCCTCCACTTT.

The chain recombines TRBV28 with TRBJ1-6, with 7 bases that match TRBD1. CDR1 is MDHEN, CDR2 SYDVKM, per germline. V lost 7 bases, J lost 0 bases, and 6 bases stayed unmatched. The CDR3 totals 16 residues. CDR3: CASTTTGRSYNSPLHF. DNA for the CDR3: TGTGCCAGCACCACGACAGGGCGCTCCTATAATTCACCCCTCCACTTT.

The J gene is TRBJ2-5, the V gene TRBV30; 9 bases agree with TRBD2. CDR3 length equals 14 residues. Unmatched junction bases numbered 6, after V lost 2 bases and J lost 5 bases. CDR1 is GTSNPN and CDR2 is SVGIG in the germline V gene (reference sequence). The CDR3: CAWSISGRSETQYF. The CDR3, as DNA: TGTGCCTGGAGTATTAGCGGGAGATCGGAGACCCAGTACTTC.

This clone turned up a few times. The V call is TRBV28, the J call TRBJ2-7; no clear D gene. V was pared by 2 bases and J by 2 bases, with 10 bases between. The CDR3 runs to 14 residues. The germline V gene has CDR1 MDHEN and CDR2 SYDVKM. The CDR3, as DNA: TGTGCCAGCAGTTTAATGGCCCTGACCTACGAGCAGTACTTC. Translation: CASSLMALTYEQYF.

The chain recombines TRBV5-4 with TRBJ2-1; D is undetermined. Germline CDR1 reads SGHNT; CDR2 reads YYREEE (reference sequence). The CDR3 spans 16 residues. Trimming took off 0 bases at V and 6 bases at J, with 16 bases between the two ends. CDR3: CASSLDWPSRGNEQFF. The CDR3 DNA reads TGTGCCAGCAGCTTGGATTGGCCTAGTAGAGGCAATGAGCAGTTCTTC.

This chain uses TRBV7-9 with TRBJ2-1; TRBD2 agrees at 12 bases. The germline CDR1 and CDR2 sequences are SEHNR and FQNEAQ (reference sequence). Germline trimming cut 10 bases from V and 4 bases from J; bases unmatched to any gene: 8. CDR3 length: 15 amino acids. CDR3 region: CATSRGLAGYNEQFF. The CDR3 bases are TGTGCCACCTCTCGAGGACTAGCGGGGTACAATGAGCAGTTCTTC. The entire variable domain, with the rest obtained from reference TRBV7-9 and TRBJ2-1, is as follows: DTGVSQNPRHKITKRGQNVTFRCDPISEHNRLYWYRQTLGQGPEFLTYFQNEAQLEKSRLLSDRFSAERPKGSFSTLEIQRTEQGDSAMYLCATSRGLAGYNEQFFGPGTRLTVL.

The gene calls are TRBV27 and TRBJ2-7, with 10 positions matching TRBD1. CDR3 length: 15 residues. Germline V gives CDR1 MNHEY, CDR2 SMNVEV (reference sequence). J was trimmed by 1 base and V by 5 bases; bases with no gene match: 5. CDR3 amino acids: CASSSLGQGSYEQYF. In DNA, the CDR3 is TGTGCCAGCAGTAGTTTGGGACAGGGGTCCTACGAGCAGTACTTC.

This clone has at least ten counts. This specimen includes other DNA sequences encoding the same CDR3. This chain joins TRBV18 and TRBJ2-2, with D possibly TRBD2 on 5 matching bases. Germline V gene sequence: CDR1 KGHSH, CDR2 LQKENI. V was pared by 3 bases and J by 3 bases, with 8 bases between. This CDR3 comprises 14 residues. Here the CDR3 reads CASSPTGYTGELFF. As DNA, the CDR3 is TGTGCCAGCTCACCTACGGGGTACACCGGGGAGCTGTTTTTT. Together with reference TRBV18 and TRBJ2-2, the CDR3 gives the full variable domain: NAGVMQNPRHLVRRRGQEARLRCSPMKGHSHVYWYRQLPEEGLKFMVYLQKENIIDESGMPKERFSAEFPKEGPSILRIQQVVRGDSAAYFCASSPTGYTGELFFGEGSRLTVL.

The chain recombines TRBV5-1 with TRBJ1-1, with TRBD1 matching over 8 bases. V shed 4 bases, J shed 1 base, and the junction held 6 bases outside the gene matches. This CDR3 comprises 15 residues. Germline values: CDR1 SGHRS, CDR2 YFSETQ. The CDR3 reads CASSPSGQGNTEAFF. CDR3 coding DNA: TGCGCCAGCAGCCCGAGTGGACAGGGGAACACTGAAGCTTTCTTT. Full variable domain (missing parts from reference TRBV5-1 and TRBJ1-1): KAGVTQTPRYLIKTRGQQVTLSCSPISGHRSVSWYQQTPGQGLQFLFEYFSETQRNKGNFPGRFSGRQFSNSRSEMNVSTLELGDSALYLCASSPSGQGNTEAFFGQGTRLTVV.

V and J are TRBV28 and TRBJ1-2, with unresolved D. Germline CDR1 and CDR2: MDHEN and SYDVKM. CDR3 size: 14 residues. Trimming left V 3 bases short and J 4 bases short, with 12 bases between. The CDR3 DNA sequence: TGTGCCAGCAGTTTGACAAGTTTCCGCTATGGCTACACCTTC. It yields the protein CASSLTSFRYGYTF.

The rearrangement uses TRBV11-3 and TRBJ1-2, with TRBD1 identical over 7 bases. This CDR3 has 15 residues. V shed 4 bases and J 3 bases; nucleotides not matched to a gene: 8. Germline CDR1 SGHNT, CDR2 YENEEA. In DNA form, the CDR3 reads TGTGCCAGCAGCTCTTACGGACAGGCCCACTATGGCTACACCTTC. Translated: CASSSYGQAHYGYTF.

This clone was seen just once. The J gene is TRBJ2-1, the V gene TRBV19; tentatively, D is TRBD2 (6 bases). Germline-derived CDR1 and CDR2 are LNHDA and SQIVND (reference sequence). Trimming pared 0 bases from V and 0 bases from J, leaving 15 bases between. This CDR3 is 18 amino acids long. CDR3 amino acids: CASSIDRGGTHSYNEQFF. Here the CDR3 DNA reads TGTGCCAGTAGTATAGATCGGGGCGGGACCCACTCCTACAATGAGCAGTTCTTC. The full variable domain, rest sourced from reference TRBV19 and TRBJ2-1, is DGGITQSPKYLFRKEGQNVTLSCEQNLNHDAMYWYRQDPGQGLRLIYYSQIVNDFQKGDIAEGYSVSREKKESFPLTVTSAQKNPTAFYLCASSIDRGGTHSYNEQFFGPGTRLTVL.

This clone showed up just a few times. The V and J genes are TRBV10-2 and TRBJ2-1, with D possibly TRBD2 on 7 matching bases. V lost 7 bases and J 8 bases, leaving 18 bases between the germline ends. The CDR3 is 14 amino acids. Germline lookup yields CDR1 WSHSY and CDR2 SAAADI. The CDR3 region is CASTEGGGPHEQFF. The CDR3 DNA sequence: TGCGCCAGCACCGAGGGGGGAGGGCCACATGAGCAGTTCTTC.

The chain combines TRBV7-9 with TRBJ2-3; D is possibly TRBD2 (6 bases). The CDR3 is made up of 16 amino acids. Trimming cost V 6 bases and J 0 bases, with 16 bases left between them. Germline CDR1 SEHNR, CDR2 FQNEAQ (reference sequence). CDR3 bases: TGTGCCAGCAGTCTCAAGACTAGTCCCAGCACAGATACGCAGTATTTT. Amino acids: CASSLKTSPSTDTQYF.

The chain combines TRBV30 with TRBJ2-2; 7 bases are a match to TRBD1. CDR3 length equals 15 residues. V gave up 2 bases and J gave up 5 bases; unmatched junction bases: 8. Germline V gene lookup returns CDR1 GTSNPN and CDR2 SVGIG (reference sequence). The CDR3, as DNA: TGTGCCTGGAGTAGGGGGCGCGTGGAAACCGGGGAGCTGTTTTTT. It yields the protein CAWSRGRVETGELFF. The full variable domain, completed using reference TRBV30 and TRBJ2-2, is SQTIHQWPATLVQPVGSPLSLECTVEGTSNPNLYWYRQAAGRGLQLLFYSVGIGQISSEVPQNLSASRPQDRQFILSSKKLLLSDSGFYLCAWSRGRVETGELFFGEGSRLTVL.

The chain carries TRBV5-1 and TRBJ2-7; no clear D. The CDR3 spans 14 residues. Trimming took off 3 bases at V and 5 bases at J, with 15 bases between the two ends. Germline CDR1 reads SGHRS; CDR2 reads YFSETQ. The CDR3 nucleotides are TGCGCCAGCAGCTCCACAGTAACTTCCGACGAGCAGTACTTC. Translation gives CASSSTVTSDEQYF.

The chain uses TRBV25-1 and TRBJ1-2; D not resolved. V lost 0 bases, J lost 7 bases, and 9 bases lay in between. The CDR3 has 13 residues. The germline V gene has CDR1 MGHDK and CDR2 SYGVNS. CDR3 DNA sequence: TGTGCCAGCAGTGAATATACGGGGTCTGGCTACACCTTC. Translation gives CASSEYTGSGYTF.

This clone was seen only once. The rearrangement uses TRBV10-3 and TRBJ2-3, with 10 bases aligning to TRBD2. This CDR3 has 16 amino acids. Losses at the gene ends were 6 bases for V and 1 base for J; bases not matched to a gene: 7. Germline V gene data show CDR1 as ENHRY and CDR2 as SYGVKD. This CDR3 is CAISATSGKGTDTQYF. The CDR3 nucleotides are TGTGCCATCAGCGCAACTAGCGGGAAGGGCACAGATACGCAGTATTTT.

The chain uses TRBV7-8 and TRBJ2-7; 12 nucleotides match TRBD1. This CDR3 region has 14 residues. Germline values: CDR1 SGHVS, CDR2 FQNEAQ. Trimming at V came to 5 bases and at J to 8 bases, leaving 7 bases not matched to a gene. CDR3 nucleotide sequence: TGTGCCAGCAGCCCCGGGACAGGGGGCTTAAAGCAGTACTTC. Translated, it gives CASSPGTGGLKQYF.

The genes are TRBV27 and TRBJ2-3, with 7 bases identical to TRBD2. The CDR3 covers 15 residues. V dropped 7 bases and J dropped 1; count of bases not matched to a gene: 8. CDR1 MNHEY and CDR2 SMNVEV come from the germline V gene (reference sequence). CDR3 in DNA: TGTGCCAGCAACCTCAGCGGGGCCCGCACAGATACGCAGTATTTT. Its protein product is CASNLSGARTDTQYF.

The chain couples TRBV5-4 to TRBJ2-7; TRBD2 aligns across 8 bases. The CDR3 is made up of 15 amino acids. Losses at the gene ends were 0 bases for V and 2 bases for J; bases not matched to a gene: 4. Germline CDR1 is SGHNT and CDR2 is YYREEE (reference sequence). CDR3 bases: TGTGCCAGCAGCTTGGAGACGGGAGGGCCCTACGAGCAGTACTTC. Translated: CASSLETGGPYEQYF.

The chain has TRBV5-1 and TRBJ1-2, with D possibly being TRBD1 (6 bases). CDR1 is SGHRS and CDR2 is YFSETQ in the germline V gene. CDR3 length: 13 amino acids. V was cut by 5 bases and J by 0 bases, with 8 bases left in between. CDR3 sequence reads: CASRGDTNYGYTF. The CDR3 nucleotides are TGCGCCAGCAGGGGGGACACTAACTATGGCTACACCTTC.

CDR3 region: CASSGGLADTQYF. In DNA form, the CDR3 reads TGTGCCAGTAGTGGGGGCCTGGCAGATACGCAGTATTTT. This sequence joins TRBV19 and TRBJ2-3; tentative D call: TRBD1 (6 bases). This CDR3 is built from 13 residues. Per germline, CDR1 LNHDA and CDR2 SQIVND (reference sequence). Trimming shortened V by 5 bases and J by 4 bases, and 10 bases separated the two germline ends.

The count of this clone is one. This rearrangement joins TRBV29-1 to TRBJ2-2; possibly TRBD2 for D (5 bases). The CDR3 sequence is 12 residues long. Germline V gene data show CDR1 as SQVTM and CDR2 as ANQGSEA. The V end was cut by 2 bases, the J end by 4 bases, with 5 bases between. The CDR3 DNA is TGCAGCGTTGAACGGGGCACCGGGGAGCTGTTTTTT. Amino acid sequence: CSVERGTGELFF.

CDR3 sequence: CAWSVRGGNYGYTF. In DNA, the CDR3 is TGTGCCTGGAGTGTACGGGGGGGGAACTATGGCTACACCTTC. This sequence joins TRBV30 and TRBJ1-2, with D tentatively TRBD1 (5 bases). This CDR3 contains 14 residues. Germline assignment: CDR1 GTSNPN and CDR2 SVGIG (reference sequence). Trimming shortened V by 0 bases and J by 2 bases, and 10 bases separated the two germline ends.